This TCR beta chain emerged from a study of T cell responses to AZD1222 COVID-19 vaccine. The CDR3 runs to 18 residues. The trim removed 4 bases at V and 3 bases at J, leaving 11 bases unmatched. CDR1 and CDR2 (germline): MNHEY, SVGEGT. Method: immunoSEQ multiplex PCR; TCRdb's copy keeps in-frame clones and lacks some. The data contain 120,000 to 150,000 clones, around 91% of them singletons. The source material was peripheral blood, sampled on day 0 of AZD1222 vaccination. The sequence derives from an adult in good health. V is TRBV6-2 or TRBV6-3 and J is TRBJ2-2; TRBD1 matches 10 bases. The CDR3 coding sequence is TGTGCCAGCAGTTTCAGTCTACCGGGACAGGGGTACACCGGGGAGCTGTTTTTT. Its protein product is CASSFSLPGQGYTGELFF.